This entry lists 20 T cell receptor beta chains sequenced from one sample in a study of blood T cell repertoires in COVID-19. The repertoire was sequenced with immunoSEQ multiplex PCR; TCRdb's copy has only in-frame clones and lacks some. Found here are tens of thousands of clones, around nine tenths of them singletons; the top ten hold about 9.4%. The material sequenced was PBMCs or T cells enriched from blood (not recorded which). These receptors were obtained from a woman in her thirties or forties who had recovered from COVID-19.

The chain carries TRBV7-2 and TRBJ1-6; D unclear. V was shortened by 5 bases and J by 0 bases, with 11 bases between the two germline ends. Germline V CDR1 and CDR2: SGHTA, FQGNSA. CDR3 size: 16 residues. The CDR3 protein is CASSPIGSSYNSPLHF. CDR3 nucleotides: TGTGCCAGCAGCCCGATAGGGAGCTCCTATAATTCACCCCTCCACTTT.

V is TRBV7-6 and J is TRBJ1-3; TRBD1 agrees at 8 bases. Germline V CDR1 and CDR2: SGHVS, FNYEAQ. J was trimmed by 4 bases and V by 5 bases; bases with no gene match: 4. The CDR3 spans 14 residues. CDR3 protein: CASSPDRVGNTIYF. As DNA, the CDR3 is TGTGCCAGCAGCCCGGACAGGGTGGGAAACACCATATATTTT.

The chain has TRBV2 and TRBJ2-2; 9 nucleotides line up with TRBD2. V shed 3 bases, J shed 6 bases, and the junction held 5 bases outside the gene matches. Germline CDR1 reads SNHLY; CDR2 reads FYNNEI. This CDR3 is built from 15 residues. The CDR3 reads CASSEAGGPSGELFF. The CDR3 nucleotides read TGTGCCAGCAGTGAGGCGGGGGGGCCATCCGGGGAGCTGTTTTTT.

CDR3 loop: CASSFGGSTGELFF. CDR3 DNA sequence: TGTGCCAGCAGTTTCGGGGGGTCCACCGGGGAGCTGTTTTTT. The chain uses TRBV27 and TRBJ2-2; 7 positions match TRBD2. The CDR3 contains 14 residues. Trimming cost V 3 bases and J 4 bases; bases outside gene matches: 2. Germline V gene data show CDR1 as MNHEY and CDR2 as SMNVEV (reference sequence).

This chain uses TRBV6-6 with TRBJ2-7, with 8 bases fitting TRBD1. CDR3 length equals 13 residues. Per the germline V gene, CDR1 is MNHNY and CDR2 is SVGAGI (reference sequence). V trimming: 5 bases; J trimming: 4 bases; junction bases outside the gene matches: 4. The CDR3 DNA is TGTGCCAGCAGTATGCAGGGGGCTTACGAGCAGTACTTC. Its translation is CASSMQGAYEQYF.

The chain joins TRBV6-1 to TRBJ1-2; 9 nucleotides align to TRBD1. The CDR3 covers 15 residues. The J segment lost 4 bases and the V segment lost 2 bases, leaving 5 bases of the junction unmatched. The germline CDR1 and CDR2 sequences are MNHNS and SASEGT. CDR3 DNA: TGTGCCAGCAGTGAACCGACAGGGGGGATCTATGGCTACACCTTC. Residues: CASSEPTGGIYGYTF.

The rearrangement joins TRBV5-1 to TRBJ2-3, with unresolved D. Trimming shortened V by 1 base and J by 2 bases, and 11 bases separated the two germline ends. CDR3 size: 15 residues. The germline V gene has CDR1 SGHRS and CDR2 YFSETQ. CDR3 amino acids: CASSLHAETTDTQYF. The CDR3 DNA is TGCGCCAGCAGCTTGCACGCGGAGACCACAGATACGCAGTATTTT.

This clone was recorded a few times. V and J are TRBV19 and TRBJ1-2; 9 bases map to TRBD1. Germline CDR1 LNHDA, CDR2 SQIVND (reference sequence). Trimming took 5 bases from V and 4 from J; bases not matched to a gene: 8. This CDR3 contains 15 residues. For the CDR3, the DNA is TGTGCCAGTAGTCCGGGGGACAGGGAATCCTATGGCTACACCTTC. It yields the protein CASSPGDRESYGYTF. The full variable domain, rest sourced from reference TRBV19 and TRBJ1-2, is DGGITQSPKYLFRKEGQNVTLSCEQNLNHDAMYWYRQDPGQGLRLIYYSQIVNDFQKGDIAEGYSVSREKKESFPLTVTSAQKNPTAFYLCASSPGDRESYGYTFGSGTRLTVV.

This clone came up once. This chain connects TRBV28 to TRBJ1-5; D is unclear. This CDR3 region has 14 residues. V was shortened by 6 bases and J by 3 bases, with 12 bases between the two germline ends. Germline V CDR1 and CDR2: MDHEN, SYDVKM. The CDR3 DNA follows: TGTGCCAGCAGCCTCACGGGGAACAATCAGCCCCAGCATTTT. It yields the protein CASSLTGNNQPQHF.

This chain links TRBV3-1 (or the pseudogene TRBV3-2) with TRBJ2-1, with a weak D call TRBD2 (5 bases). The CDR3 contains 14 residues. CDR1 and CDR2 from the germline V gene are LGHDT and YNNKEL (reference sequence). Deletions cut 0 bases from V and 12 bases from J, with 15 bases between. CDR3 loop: CASSQEGGPPVQFF. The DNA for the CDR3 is TGTGCCAGCAGCCAAGAAGGAGGACCTCCGGTGCAGTTCTTC.

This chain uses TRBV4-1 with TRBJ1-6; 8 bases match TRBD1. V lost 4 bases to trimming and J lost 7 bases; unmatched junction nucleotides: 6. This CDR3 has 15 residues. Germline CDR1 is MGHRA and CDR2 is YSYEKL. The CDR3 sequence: CASSPLDRANSPLHF. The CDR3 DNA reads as TGCGCCAGCAGCCCTTTGGACAGGGCCAATTCACCCCTCCACTTT.

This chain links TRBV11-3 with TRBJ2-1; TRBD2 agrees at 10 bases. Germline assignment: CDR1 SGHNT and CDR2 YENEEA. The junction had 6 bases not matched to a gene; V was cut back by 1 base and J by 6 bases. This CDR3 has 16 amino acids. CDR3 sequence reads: CASSLGSGGALNEQFF. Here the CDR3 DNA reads TGTGCCAGCAGCTTAGGGAGCGGGGGGGCCCTCAATGAGCAGTTCTTC.

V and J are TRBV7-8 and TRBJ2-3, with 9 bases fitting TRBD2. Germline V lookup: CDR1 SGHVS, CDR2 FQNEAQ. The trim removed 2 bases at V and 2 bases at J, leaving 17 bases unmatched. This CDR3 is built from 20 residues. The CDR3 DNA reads TGTGCCAGCAGCTTATGGGCTCTAGCGGGGTCACCCCCTACCACAGATACGCAGTATTTT. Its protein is CASSLWALAGSPPTTDTQYF.

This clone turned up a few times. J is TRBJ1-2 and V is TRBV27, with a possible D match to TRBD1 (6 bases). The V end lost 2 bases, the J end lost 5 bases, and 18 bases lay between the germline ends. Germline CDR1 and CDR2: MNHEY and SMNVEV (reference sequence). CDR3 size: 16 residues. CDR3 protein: CASSLGRPTGEYGYTF. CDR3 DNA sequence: TGTGCCAGCAGTTTAGGCCGTCCGACAGGAGAATATGGCTACACCTTC.

The CDR3: CASSITARTQVKGYTF. Here the CDR3 DNA reads TGTGCCAGTAGTATAACGGCCCGGACACAGGTTAAGGGCTACACCTTC. The chain recombines TRBV19 with TRBJ1-2; TRBD1 is a possible D gene (5 bases). V was trimmed by 2 bases and J by 8 bases, leaving 21 bases between them. The germline V gene encodes CDR1 LNHDA and CDR2 SQIVND (reference sequence). This CDR3 region has 16 residues.

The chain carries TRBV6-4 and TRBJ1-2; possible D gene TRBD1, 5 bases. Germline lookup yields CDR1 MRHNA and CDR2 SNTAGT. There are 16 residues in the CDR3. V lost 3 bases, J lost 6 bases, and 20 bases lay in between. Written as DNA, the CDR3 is TGTGCCAGCAGTGATACACCACAGGCTAATTTTGATGGCTACACCTTC. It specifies CASSDTPQANFDGYTF.

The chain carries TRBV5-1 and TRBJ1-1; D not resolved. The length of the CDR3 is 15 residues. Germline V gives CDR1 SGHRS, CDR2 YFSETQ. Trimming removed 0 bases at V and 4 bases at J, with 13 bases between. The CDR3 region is CASSLGTIQGTEAFF. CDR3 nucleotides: TGCGCCAGCAGCTTGGGCACTATCCAAGGCACTGAAGCTTTCTTT.

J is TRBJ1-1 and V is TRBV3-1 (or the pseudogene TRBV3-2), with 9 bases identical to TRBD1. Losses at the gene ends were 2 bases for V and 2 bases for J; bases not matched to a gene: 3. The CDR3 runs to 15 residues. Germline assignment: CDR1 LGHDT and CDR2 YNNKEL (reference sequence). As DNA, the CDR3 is TGTGCCAGCAGCCAAAAGGGACAGGGTAACACTGAAGCTTTCTTT. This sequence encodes CASSQKGQGNTEAFF.

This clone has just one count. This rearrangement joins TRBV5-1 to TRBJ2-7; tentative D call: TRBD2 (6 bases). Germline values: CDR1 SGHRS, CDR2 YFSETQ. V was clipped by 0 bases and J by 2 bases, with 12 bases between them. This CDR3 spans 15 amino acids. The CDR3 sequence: CASSLAPGGAYEQYF. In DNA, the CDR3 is TGCGCCAGCAGCTTGGCCCCAGGAGGGGCCTACGAGCAGTACTTC.

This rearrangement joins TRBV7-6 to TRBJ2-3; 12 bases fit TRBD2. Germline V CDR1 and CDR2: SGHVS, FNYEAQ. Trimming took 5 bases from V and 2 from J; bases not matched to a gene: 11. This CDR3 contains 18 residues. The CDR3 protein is CASSPRGTSGGSTDTQYF. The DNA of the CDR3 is TGTGCCAGCAGCCCCCGGGGTACTAGCGGGGGGTCCACAGATACGCAGTATTTT.